This TCR beta chain appears in the sequencing data of a study of cytomegalovirus exposure and HLA in healthy donors. Researchers ran the PCR with 60 Vbeta and 13 Jbeta primers. Method: immunoSEQ multiplex PCR; TCRdb's copy keeps in-frame clones and lacks some. The sample lists under 110,000 clones, 85% to 90% seen once, with approximately 3.6% in the top ten. In the case of this clone: Its cognate antigen is unknown. The same CDR3 arises from other DNA sequences in this sample as well.

Study-wide results and caveats: Per published accounts, TCR beta sequences correctly predicted the HLA-A and HLA-B alleles of most subjects.

The CDR3 consists of 13 residues. Trimming took 6 bases from V and 4 from J; bases not matched to a gene: 3. Germline loops: CDR1 KGHSH, CDR2 LQKENI. The chain joins TRBV18 to TRBJ1-5; TRBD1 agrees at 7 bases. Sequenced input: PBMCs. This clonotype originated in a man aged 30 to 45 in good health and CMV-seronegative. CDR3 sequence reads: CASSRDRNQPQHF. CDR3 nucleotide sequence: TGTGCCAGCTCCCGGGACAGAAATCAGCCCCAGCATTTT. The full variable domain, completed using reference TRBV18 and TRBJ1-5, is NAGVMQNPRHLVRRRGQEARLRCSPMKGHSHVYWYRQLPEEGLKFMVYLQKENIIDESGMPKERFSAEFPKEGPSILRIQQVVRGDSAAYFCASSRDRNQPQHFGDGTRLSIL.